These 26 T cell receptor beta chains were all obtained from the same sample, sequenced in a study of blood T cell repertoires in COVID-19. Sequencing used immunoSEQ multiplex PCR; TCRdb keeps in-frame clones, though not all of them. Of 200,000 to 250,000 clones listed, more than 75% were seen once; the top ten hold 8% to 9%. The sample taken for sequencing was peripheral blood. The receptors derive from a woman at least 80 years old with COVID-19, enrolled during active disease.

The rearrangement uses TRBV9 and TRBJ2-2; D is ambiguous. V lost 0 bases and J lost 16, with 13 bases in between. Germline CDR1 is SGDLS and CDR2 is YYNGEE. The CDR3 extends over 12 amino acids. The CDR3 loop reads CASSVDDRLRFF. The CDR3 DNA reads TGTGCCAGCAGCGTAGATGATCGCCTCAGGTTTTTT.

The CDR3 loop reads CASSLFQGRSNTIYF. The CDR3 DNA sequence: TGCGCCAGCAGCTTGTTTCAGGGTAGGAGTAACACCATATATTTT. The chain uses TRBV5-1 and TRBJ1-3, with a tentative D call TRBD1 (5 bases). The CDR3 spans 15 residues. Germline V gives CDR1 SGHRS, CDR2 YFSETQ. V lost 1 base, J lost 7 bases, and 15 bases lay in between.

The rearrangement joins TRBV7-9 to TRBJ1-2; 7 bases match TRBD1. The CDR3 runs 14 residues. Per the germline V gene, CDR1 is SEHNR and CDR2 is FQNEAQ (reference sequence). J gave up 0 bases and V 3 bases, and 1 base lay outside the gene matches. The CDR3 is CASSFGTANYGYTF. The CDR3 nucleotides are TGTGCCAGCAGCTTCGGGACAGCTAACTATGGCTACACCTTC.

This clone was observed many times. CDR3: CASSFTFWPGQDNSPLHF. CDR3 in DNA: TGTGCCAGCAGCTTCACGTTTTGGCCGGGACAGGACAATTCACCCCTCCACTTT. The V gene is TRBV5-6, the J gene TRBJ1-6, with 8 bases aligning to TRBD1. Looked up from germline, CDR1 is SGHDT and CDR2 is YYEEEE. CDR3 length: 18 amino acids. Trimming removed 2 bases from V and 7 bases from J; junction bases left unmatched: 14.

This chain joins TRBV10-3 and TRBJ2-2; unclear D gene. V lost 6 bases and J lost 0, with 8 bases in between. This CDR3 has 14 residues. Germline CDR1 reads ENHRY; CDR2 reads SYGVKD. The CDR3 region is CAIRLPANTGELFF. The CDR3 DNA follows: TGTGCCATCAGGCTTCCGGCGAACACCGGGGAGCTGTTTTTT.

This chain uses TRBV5-8 with TRBJ1-5; the D gene is possibly TRBD1 (5 bases). This CDR3 has 13 residues. The V gene's germline CDR1 is SGHTS and CDR2 YDEGEE. V dropped 4 bases and J dropped 5 bases, with 10 bases sitting between them. In DNA form, the CDR3 reads TGTGCCAGCAGCGTCGACAGACATCAGCCCCAGCATTTT. Translating gives CASSVDRHQPQHF.

This clone was detected only a few times. The chain uses TRBV19 and TRBJ1-5; D is possibly TRBD1 (6 bases). V gave up 5 bases and J gave up 11 bases, with 16 bases separating them. CDR1 is LNHDA and CDR2 is SQIVND in the germline V gene (reference sequence). The CDR3 contains 13 residues. The CDR3 nucleotides are TGTGCCAGTAGTCGAAACAGGGATAAGTCCCAGCATTTT. Translated: CASSRNRDKSQHF.

The V call is TRBV12-5, the J call TRBJ1-4; TRBD1 matches 8 bases. Germline-derived CDR1 and CDR2 are LGHNT and FRNRAP. This CDR3 is built from 17 residues. With 6 bases clipped from V and 1 base from J, the junction kept 10 bases outside the gene matches. CDR3 DNA: TGTGCTAGTGGCCCCGACAGGGGAGGGAAAACTAATGAAAAACTGTTTTTT. Protein sequence: CASGPDRGGKTNEKLFF.

The chain couples TRBV5-4 to TRBJ1-3; 7 nucleotides match TRBD1. Unmatched junction bases numbered 3, after V lost 4 bases and J lost 2 bases. CDR3 length equals 14 residues. Germline lookup yields CDR1 SGHNT and CDR2 YYREEE (reference sequence). CDR3 in amino acids: CASSVTGTGNTIYF. DNA of the CDR3: TGTGCCAGCAGCGTGACAGGGACTGGAAACACCATATATTTT.

The chain uses TRBV5-4 and TRBJ2-3; the match to TRBD1 covers 10 bases. The CDR3 spans 16 residues. Trimming took 2 bases from V and 4 from J; bases not matched to a gene: 7. The germline CDR1 and CDR2 sequences are SGHNT and YYREEE (reference sequence). In nucleotides, the CDR3 is TGTGCCAGCAGCTTACCGACAGGGGGCGAGGCAGATACGCAGTATTTT. It encodes CASSLPTGGEADTQYF.

The V call is TRBV3-1 (or the pseudogene TRBV3-2), the J call TRBJ2-7, with TRBD2 matching over 7 bases. Trimming took 11 bases from V and 2 from J; bases not matched to a gene: 12. Germline V gives CDR1 LGHDT, CDR2 YNNKEL (reference sequence). This CDR3 is 14 amino acids long. CDR3 amino acids: CASAYGGKTYEQYF. The CDR3, as DNA: TGTGCCTCGGCTTACGGGGGGAAAACCTACGAGCAGTACTTC.

This clone was observed a single time. The chain carries TRBV11-2 and TRBJ2-2; TRBD2 is a possible D gene (6 bases). Germline lookup yields CDR1 SGHAT and CDR2 FQNNGV. The CDR3 is 14 amino acids. V lost 3 bases and J lost 5, with 10 bases in between. This CDR3 reads CASSFTRGTGELFF. The CDR3 region has the DNA TGTGCCAGCAGCTTCACCCGGGGGACCGGGGAGCTGTTTTTT.

This rearrangement joins TRBV5-4 to TRBJ2-5; D perhaps matches TRBD2 (5 bases). This CDR3 has 13 residues. The germline V and J ends were trimmed by 5 bases and 4 bases, with 12 bases remaining between them. CDR1 is SGHNT, CDR2 YYREEE, per germline (reference sequence). CDR3 nucleotides: TGTGCCAGCAGAGGCGGGCTATTAGAGACCCAGTACTTC. Its translation: CASRGGLLETQYF.

The genes are TRBV29-1 and TRBJ2-7; TRBD2 agrees at 14 bases. After removal of 5 bases from V and 1 base from J, the junction contained 7 bases not matched to a gene. Germline V gene sequence: CDR1 SQVTM, CDR2 ANQGSEA. The CDR3 has 16 amino acids. The CDR3 DNA reads as TGCAGCGTTCAGGGACTAGCGGGAGTTAGGTCCTACGAGCAGTACTTC. Its translation is CSVQGLAGVRSYEQYF.

The chain joins TRBV30 to TRBJ2-7, with TRBD1 matching over 7 bases. Germline V CDR1 and CDR2: GTSNPN, SVGIG (reference sequence). V was clipped by 1 base and J by 6 bases; unmatched bases: 3. The CDR3 length is 12 residues. The CDR3 here is CAWSGQGVEQYF. The CDR3 DNA sequence: TGTGCCTGGAGTGGACAGGGAGTCGAGCAGTACTTC.

The chain links TRBV5-4 to TRBJ2-7; 9 bases are shared with TRBD1. V shed 0 bases and J 2 bases; nucleotides not matched to a gene: 6. The CDR3 is made up of 16 amino acids. Germline V CDR1 and CDR2: SGHNT, YYREEE (reference sequence). CDR3: CASSLAGTGSAYEQYF. In DNA form, the CDR3 reads TGTGCCAGCAGCTTGGCCGGGACAGGGTCCGCCTACGAGCAGTACTTC.

V usage is TRBV5-5 and J usage is TRBJ2-7; TRBD2 matches at 10 bases. The CDR3 is 14 amino acids. J gave up 6 bases and V 5 bases, and 8 bases lay outside the gene matches. The germline V gene has CDR1 SGHKS and CDR2 YYEKEE (reference sequence). The CDR3, as DNA: TGTGCCAGCAGAGGGCTAGCGGGAGACGGCGAGCAGTACTTC. Protein: CASRGLAGDGEQYF. Looking up the rest from reference TRBV5-5 and TRBJ2-7 gives the full variable domain: DAGVTQSPTHLIKTRGQQVTLRCSPISGHKSVSWYQQVLGQGPQFIFQYYEKEERGRGNFPDRFSARQFPNYSSELNVNALLLGDSALYLCASRGLAGDGEQYFGPGTRLTVT.

The J gene is TRBJ1-5, the V gene TRBV7-2; D unclear. The CDR3 loop spans 13 amino acids. Germline CDR1 reads SGHTA; CDR2 reads FQGNSA. Trimming left V 4 bases short and J 4 bases short, with 8 bases between. This chain's CDR3 is CASSSPGNQPQHF. The CDR3 coding sequence is TGTGCCAGCAGCTCCCCCGGGAATCAGCCCCAGCATTTT.

The chain combines TRBV7-3 with TRBJ2-1; 8 bases match TRBD2. Per the germline V gene, CDR1 is SGHTA and CDR2 is FQGTGA. Trimming at V came to 2 bases and at J to 4 bases, leaving 16 bases not matched to a gene. The CDR3 is 19 residues long. For the CDR3, the DNA is TGTGCCAGCAGCTTATATCCCCCCATAGCGGGGAAAATGTACAATGAGCAGTTCTTC. Its translation: CASSLYPPIAGKMYNEQFF.

Concerning this clone: The conserved closing phenylalanine or tryptophan is absent in this CDR3, likely reflecting a read error. The chain is built from TRBV5-1 and TRBJ1-2, with D perhaps TRBD1 (5 bases). V was cut by 4 bases and J by 4 bases, with 17 bases left in between. The CDR3 is made up of 15 amino acids. Germline V lookup: CDR1 SGHRS, CDR2 YFSETQ. In DNA, the CDR3 is TGCGCCAGCAGCCCCACCCTGGCGGGGGGCTATGGCTACACCCTC. This gives the protein CASSPTLAGGYGYTL.

The chain employs TRBV7-6 and TRBJ1-2; a weak D match, TRBD1 (5 bases). Germline lookup yields CDR1 SGHVS and CDR2 FNYEAQ. Trimming stripped 0 bases from V and 1 base from J, with 9 bases between. The CDR3 covers 15 residues. CDR3 residues: CASSLAGRNNYGYTF. The CDR3, as DNA: TGTGCCAGCAGCTTAGCGGGGCGGAATAACTATGGCTACACCTTC. Drawing the rest from reference TRBV7-6 and TRBJ1-2, the complete variable domain is GAGVSQSPRYKVTKRGQDVALRCDPISGHVSLYWYRQALGQGPEFLTYFNYEAQQDKSGLPNDRFSAERPEGSISTLTIQRTEQRDSAMYRCASSLAGRNNYGYTFGSGTRLTVV.

The chain carries TRBV19 and TRBJ1-2; 10 bases agree with TRBD1. The germline gives CDR1 LNHDA, CDR2 SQIVND (reference sequence). V dropped 9 bases and J dropped 8; count of bases not matched to a gene: 15. CDR3 size: 15 residues. The CDR3 DNA reads TGTGCCAGCATCAATCCGGGACAGGGGTCCGGCGGCTACACCTTC. It is translated as CASINPGQGSGGYTF.

The CDR3 bases are TGCAGCGTTGACTCGGACAGTTATGGCTACACCTTC. It is translated as CSVDSDSYGYTF. The genes are TRBV29-1 and TRBJ1-2; a possible D gene is TRBD1 (6 bases). The CDR3 length is 12 residues. Between the trimmed V and J ends, which lost 3 bases and 5 bases, there was a span of 10 bases. Germline CDR1 is SQVTM and CDR2 is ANQGSEA.

The chain couples TRBV15 to TRBJ2-1; possible D gene TRBD2, 5 bases. The V gene's germline CDR1 is LNHNV and CDR2 YYDKDF (reference sequence). With 0 bases removed from V and 9 bases from J, the gap between germline ends came to 6 bases. This CDR3 region has 12 residues. The CDR3 here is CATSRDRGEQFF. CDR3 nucleotides: TGTGCCACCAGCAGAGATCGGGGTGAGCAGTTCTTC.

This rearrangement joins TRBV5-1 to TRBJ1-6; D gene ambiguous. Germline V gene data show CDR1 as SGHRS and CDR2 as YFSETQ. The germline V and J ends were trimmed by 4 bases and 10 bases, with 15 bases remaining between them. This CDR3 is built from 14 residues. CDR3 sequence: CASSELRVLSPLHF. The CDR3 DNA follows: TGCGCCAGCAGCGAGCTTAGAGTCCTCTCACCCCTCCACTTT.

The chain is built from TRBV5-4 and TRBJ2-7, with 8 bases that match TRBD2. CDR3 length: 14 amino acids. V was pared by 2 bases and J by 4 bases, with 5 bases of the junction left unmatched. The V gene's germline CDR1 is SGHNT and CDR2 YYREEE (reference sequence). This CDR3 is CASSFSGSVYEQYF. The CDR3 bases are TGTGCCAGCAGCTTCAGCGGGAGCGTGTACGAGCAGTACTTC.